The rows below give T cell receptor beta chains drawn from one sample of a study of blood T cell repertoires in COVID-19. TCRdb's copy holds only in-frame clones and misses some; the assay was immunoSEQ multiplex PCR. The sample shows 150,000 or so clones, roughly 84% of them seen only once. The sample comprised peripheral blood. The receptor source for this set is an older woman with COVID-19, enrolled during active disease. The CDR3 runs from the conserved cysteine through the conserved F or W. D genes are given only for firm matches. Clone size is shown for a subset of rows, as once, few, many or a class of expanded clone.

j_call | clone_size | v_call | d_call | cdr3_nt | cdr3_aa
TRBJ1-2 | - | TRBV25-1 | - | TGTGCCAGCACCCGGGATCTTAACTATGGCTACACCTTC | CASTRDLNYGYTF
TRBJ1-5 | - | TRBV6-5 | - | TGTGCCAGCAGTCGAGGGCGGGGCGGGAATCAGCCCCAGCATTTT | CASSRGRGGNQPQHF
TRBJ1-2 | once | TRBV7-3 | - | TGTGCCAGCAGCTTAAACAGGGTTGACTATGGCTACACCTTC | CASSLNRVDYGYTF
TRBJ2-4 | - | TRBV11-1 | - | TGTGCCAGCAGCTTAGAGAGGGCTTCAGCCAAAAACATTCAGTACTTC | CASSLERASAKNIQYF
TRBJ2-3 | - | TRBV30 | - | TGTGCCTGGAGTGTGGGCCCCACAGATACGCAGTATTTT | CAWSVGPTDTQYF
TRBJ1-2 | - | TRBV6-5 | TRBD1 | TGTGCCAGCAGTTTGACAGGGCGGAGTGGCTACACCTTC | CASSLTGRSGYTF
TRBJ1-1 | - | TRBV30 | TRBD1 | TGTGCCTGGAGTGTACAGGGGCTTTTTGAAGCTTTCTTT | CAWSVQGLFEAFF
TRBJ2-7 | - | TRBV5-1 | - | TGCGCCAGCAGCTTGACAGAAGTAACCTACGAGCAGTACTTC | CASSLTEVTYEQYF
TRBJ1-6 | few | TRBV27 | TRBD1 | TGTGCCAGCAGTAAACCGACAGGGGATTCACCCCTCCACTTT | CASSKPTGDSPLHF
TRBJ1-5 | - | TRBV18 | - | TGTGCCAGCCAATTCGGGGGGCGCAATCAGCCCCAGCATTTT | CASQFGGRNQPQHF
TRBJ1-1 | - | TRBV7-9 | TRBD1 | TGTGCCAGCAGCCGTGGGACAGGGGAGAGAGCTTTCTTT | CASSRGTGERAFF
TRBJ1-1 | - | TRBV30 | TRBD1 | TGTGCCTGGAGTAAGGGACAGGGCATGAACACTGAAGCTTTCTTT | CAWSKGQGMNTEAFF
TRBJ2-3 | - | TRBV9 | - | TGTGCCAGCGGTGGGCCAGGGAGGACAGATACGCAGTATTTT | CASGGPGRTDTQYF
TRBJ1-6 | - | TRBV15 | TRBD1 | TGTGCCACCAGCAGGGGACAGGACCATTCACCCCTCCACTTT | CATSRGQDHSPLHF
TRBJ2-7 | - | TRBV18 | TRBD1 | TGTGCCAGCTCACCAGGGACAGGGCGTTCCTACGAGCAGTACTTC | CASSPGTGRSYEQYF
TRBJ2-5 | - | TRBV12-5 | - | TGTGCTAGTGGTTCTAGCGTCCCAGAGACCCAGTACTTC | CASGSSVPETQYF
TRBJ1-1 | - | TRBV3-1/TRBV3-2 | - | TGTGCCAGCAGCGCCTACCGGGACTACACTGAAGCTTTCTTT | CASSAYRDYTEAFF
TRBJ1-6 | once | TRBV18 | - | TGTGCCAGCTCACCAGGGCAGTATAATTCACCCCTCCACTTT | CASSPGQYNSPLHF
TRBJ1-1 | - | TRBV10-3 | - | TGTGCCATCAGCTTCACAGGGAGGGACACTGAAGCTTTCTTT | CAISFTGRDTEAFF
TRBJ1-1 | - | TRBV27 | - | TGTGCCAGCAGTTTATCGGACAGCGTCAACACTGAAGCTTTCTTT | CASSLSDSVNTEAFF
TRBJ1-1 | - | TRBV11-2 | - | TGTGCCAGCAGCTTTGGACTAAACACTGAAGCTTTCTTT | CASSFGLNTEAFF
TRBJ1-4 | - | TRBV7-9 | - | TGTGCCAGCAGCTTAGAACAGTACACAACTAATGAAAAACTGTTTTTT | CASSLEQYTTNEKLFF
TRBJ1-5 | - | TRBV6-1 | - | TGTGCCAGCAGTGAAGTCGGGAATAGCAATCAGCCCCAGCATTTT | CASSEVGNSNQPQHF
TRBJ2-7 | - | TRBV9 | TRBD2 | TGTGCCAGCAGCGCCATAGCGGGAGGGAGGGACGAGCAGTACTTC | CASSAIAGGRDEQYF
TRBJ2-1 | - | TRBV7-8 | - | TGTGCCAGCAGCCCCCCCGGAGATGCTAGGGAGCAGTTCTTC | CASSPPGDAREQFF
TRBJ2-1 | - | TRBV5-8 | TRBD2 | TGTGCCAGCAGCTTGGAGGCGGGAGTGGATGAGCAGTTCTTC | CASSLEAGVDEQFF
TRBJ1-2 | - | TRBV7-9 | - | TGTGCCAGCAGCTTGATACAGGGTTATCATGGCTACACCTTC | CASSLIQGYHGYTF
TRBJ2-5 | many | TRBV19 | TRBD2 | TGTGCCAGTACTGGGGGGAGCGGGAGGTCGACCCAGTACTTC | CASTGGSGRSTQYF
TRBJ2-1 | - | TRBV9 | TRBD1 | TGTGCCAGCAGCGTAGCTTCTGCGGGACAGGTTCTCGATGAGCAGTTCTTC | CASSVASAGQVLDEQFF
TRBJ1-2 | - | TRBV27 | TRBD1 | TGTGCCAGCAGTTCCCCCTCTAGACAGGGGAGTGGTGGCTACACCTTC | CASSSPSRQGSGGYTF
TRBJ1-5 | - | TRBV6-6 | - | TGTGCCAGCAGTCACAACGGGCCGGGACAGCCCCAGCATTTT | CASSHNGPGQPQHF
TRBJ2-5 | once | TRBV19 | - | TGTGCCAGTAGTATCGCGGAGACCCAGTACTTC | CASSIAETQYF
TRBJ2-3 | - | TRBV7-2 | - | TGTGCCAGCAGCTTAACATTGGCGGCAGATACGCAGTATTTT | CASSLTLAADTQYF
TRBJ1-2 | - | TRBV7-9 | - | TGTGCCAGCAGCCCCGACAGATATGGCTACACCTTC | CASSPDRYGYTF
TRBJ1-6 | - | TRBV6-5 | TRBD1 | TGTGCCAGCAGGTCACCGGGACAGACAGGCTCACCCCTCCACTTT | CASRSPGQTGSPLHF
TRBJ1-3 | - | TRBV19 | - | TGTGCCACTAGGAGGACTGGCGGAAACACCATATATTTT | CATRRTGGNTIYF
TRBJ1-2 | - | TRBV15 | TRBD1 | TGTGCCACCAGCAGTGAGGGACAGGGATCTGTCTACACCTTC | CATSSEGQGSVYTF
TRBJ2-7 | once | TRBV6-4 | TRBD2 | TGTGCCAGCAGTGTGGGACTAGCGGGGTACGAGCAGTACTTC | CASSVGLAGYEQYF
TRBJ2-4 | - | TRBV7-8 | TRBD1 | TGTGCCAGCAGCTCAGGCCTTATTAAGGGGACAGGCTCCCCGGGACCTTTC | CASSSGLIKGTGSPGPF
TRBJ1-2 | - | TRBV27 | - | TGTGCCAGCAGGCTACAGAATAACTATGGCTACACCTTC | CASRLQNNYGYTF
TRBJ2-1 | - | TRBV15 | - | TGTGCCACCAGCAGACCAGGGGACCATGAGCAGTTCTTC | CATSRPGDHEQFF
TRBJ1-2 | - | TRBV12-3/TRBV12-4 | TRBD1 | TGTGCCAGCAGTTCAGGGGGCTATGGCTACACCTTC | CASSSGGYGYTF
TRBJ2-2 | - | TRBV11-2 | TRBD1 | TGTGCCAGCAGCCTCAGACAGGGGCGATACACCGGGGAGCTGTTTTTT | CASSLRQGRYTGELFF
TRBJ1-1 | - | TRBV7-3 | - | TGTGCCAGCAGCAACAGGGTGAACACTGAAGCTTTCTTT | CASSNRVNTEAFF
TRBJ2-2 | - | TRBV6-1 | - | TGTGCCAGCAGTGCAGGGCGCGGGGGCGACACCGGGGAGCTGTTTTTT | CASSAGRGGDTGELFF
TRBJ1-4 | - | TRBV10-2 | - | TGCGCCAGCAGGGGGAGGGGAGGACGGGAAAAACTGTTTTTT | CASRGRGGREKLFF
TRBJ1-1 | - | TRBV7-8 | TRBD1 | TGTGCCAGCAGCTTAGACAGGGGTCGGGGTGAAGCTTTCTTT | CASSLDRGRGEAFF
TRBJ1-6 | - | TRBV5-5 | TRBD1 | TGTGCCAGCAGCTCGCGACCGGGACAGGGGTTACCCCTCCACTTT | CASSSRPGQGLPLHF
TRBJ1-1 | once | TRBV19 | - | TGTGCCAGTAGTATAGCAGGGGTCTCAACCTTGAACACTGAAGCTTTCTTT | CASSIAGVSTLNTEAFF
TRBJ2-5 | - | TRBV3-1/TRBV3-2 | - | TGTGCCAGCAGCCAAGGACTCCAAGAGACCCAGTACTTC | CASSQGLQETQYF
TRBJ1-5 | - | TRBV4-2 | - | TGTGCCAGCAGCCAATACACAGGGAACAGTCAGCCCCAGCATTTT | CASSQYTGNSQPQHF
TRBJ1-6 | - | TRBV6-5 | TRBD1 | TGTGCCAGCAGCCTGGGACAGGGTCCTTCACCCCTCCACTTT | CASSLGQGPSPLHF
TRBJ2-3 | - | TRBV14 | - | TGTGCCAGCAGCCAAGCGACAGTGCGCACAGATACGCAGTATTTT | CASSQATVRTDTQYF
TRBJ1-6 | - | TRBV30 | TRBD1 | TGTGCCTGGGAGATAGGGACAGGTCCTAATTCACCCCTCCACTTT | CAWEIGTGPNSPLHF
TRBJ2-3 | once | TRBV18 | TRBD1 | TGTGCCAGCTCGGCAGGGGGCTCGATAGATACGCAGTATTTT | CASSAGGSIDTQYF
TRBJ1-2 | - | TRBV3-1/TRBV3-2 | TRBD1 | TGTGCCAGCAGCCTGGGACAGGGGGGGAATGGCTACACCTTC | CASSLGQGGNGYTF
TRBJ1-6 | few | TRBV7-8 | TRBD1 | TGTGCCAGCAGCGCAAGACAGGGAAATTCACCCCTCCACTTT | CASSARQGNSPLHF
TRBJ1-4 | once | TRBV2 | TRBD1 | TGTGCCAGCAGCTCTCCTAACAGGGGAACTAATGAAAAACTGTTTTTT | CASSSPNRGTNEKLFF
TRBJ2-7 | - | TRBV11-2 | - | TGTGCCAGCAGCTCCGAGAGACAGATAATCTACGAGCAGTACTTC | CASSSERQIIYEQYF